This record looks at one T cell receptor beta chain sequence and its context. Antigen unknown. J was trimmed by 4 bases and V by 3 bases; bases with no gene match: 3. CDR1 SGHNT and CDR2 YYREEE come from the germline V gene (reference sequence). The CDR3 length is 13 residues. This entry is derived from a study of cytomegalovirus exposure and HLA in healthy donors. Study results and caveats: Presence/absence comparisons presumed near-even sequencing depth among donors.

The primer mix had 60 Vbeta and 13 Jbeta primers. The method was immunoSEQ multiplex PCR; TCRdb's version includes in-frame clones alone and lacks a portion of them. Of roughly 160,000 clones listed, roughly 85% were seen once; the top ten hold 1%. Healthy bone marrow donors made up the cohort. This receptor was taken from a boy aged 2 to 10 in good health and CMV-seronegative. The V call is TRBV5-4, the J call TRBJ2-5, with 7 nucleotides matching TRBD2. Sequencing used PBMCs. The CDR3 is CASSSGGGETQYF. The DNA of the CDR3 is TGTGCCAGCAGCTCGGGGGGTGGAGAGACCCAGTACTTC.